The TCR beta chain described here comes from a study of blood T cell repertoires in COVID-19. CDR3 length: 15 amino acids. J gave up 3 bases and V 4 bases, and 5 bases lay outside the gene matches. Germline V gene data show CDR1 as LGHDT and CDR2 as YNNKEL (reference sequence). As handled by the study authors: Estimates of nucleated cell counts were drawn from the amplification of reference gene primers. Clones were read by immunoSEQ multiplex PCR, and TCRdb kept only the in-frame ones, dropping some. Clonal size and the V and J genes are those of that table, whereas D and trimming came from the DNA. The sample records fewer than 350,000 clones, about 93% being singletons.

The V call is TRBV3-1 (or the pseudogene TRBV3-2), the J call TRBJ1-4, with 7 bases fitting TRBD1. The specimen sequenced was peripheral blood. The receptor comes from a woman in her twenties or thirties with COVID-19, enrolled during active disease. The CDR3 loop reads CASSLSGTANEKLFF. Written as DNA, the CDR3 is TGTGCCAGCAGCCTCTCCGGGACAGCTAATGAAAAACTGTTTTTT.